The 7 T cell receptor beta chains below come from one sample, sequenced in a study of T cell changes during pregnancy in multiple sclerosis. Clones were read by immunoSEQ multiplex PCR, and TCRdb kept only the in-frame ones, dropping some. The sample holds 110,000 or so clones, 80% to 95% seen once. The sequencing used peripheral blood, collected before pregnancy. Source of these receptors: a female donor with multiple sclerosis, enrolled in a pregnancy study.

This clone was recorded once. For the CDR3, the DNA is TGTGCCAGCAGCGTAGAGGATCTTGGACTAGCGGGAGTAGAGACCCAGTACTTC. Translated, it gives CASSVEDLGLAGVETQYF. The chain links TRBV9 to TRBJ2-5; 13 bases line up with TRBD2. Trimming cost V 0 bases and J 4 bases; bases outside gene matches: 9. This CDR3 region has 18 residues. Germline V lookup: CDR1 SGDLS, CDR2 YYNGEE.

The chain combines TRBV6-1 with TRBJ1-4, with D uncertain. This CDR3 comprises 14 residues. The ends were cut back, 5 bases at V and 8 bases at J, with 15 bases in the middle. Germline V gene lookup returns CDR1 MNHNS and CDR2 SASEGT. CDR3 loop: CASSTLPSREKLFF. CDR3 DNA sequence: TGTGCCAGCAGTACACTACCCAGTCGGGAAAAACTGTTTTTT.

This clone was seen just once. The rearrangement links TRBV6-1 to TRBJ2-1; tentatively, D is TRBD2 (6 bases). V was cut by 6 bases and J by 5 bases, with 17 bases left in between. This CDR3 comprises 15 residues. Germline loops: CDR1 MNHNS, CDR2 SASEGT. The DNA of the CDR3 is TGTGCCAGCAGCCGGGTGCTTAGCGGAGACAATGAGCAGTTCTTC. It translates to CASSRVLSGDNEQFF.

V usage is TRBV30 and J usage is TRBJ2-5, with D unresolved. The V end was cut by 2 bases, the J end by 4 bases, with 8 bases between. The CDR3 runs to 12 residues. Germline V gene lookup returns CDR1 GTSNPN and CDR2 SVGIG (reference sequence). The CDR3 loop is CAWSLGLETQYF. DNA of the CDR3: TGTGCCTGGAGTCTTGGCCTAGAGACCCAGTACTTC.

This clone was recorded only once. This chain uses TRBV27 with TRBJ2-7, with a tentative D call TRBD1 (5 bases). This CDR3 is 15 amino acids long. V was clipped by 5 bases and J by 3 bases, with 17 bases between them. Germline V gives CDR1 MNHEY, CDR2 SMNVEV (reference sequence). Here the CDR3 DNA reads TGTGCCAGCAGTGCCCGACAGTTTATGGGCTACGAGCAGTACTTC. Protein product: CASSARQFMGYEQYF.

This clone has only one observation. This chain uses TRBV18 with TRBJ1-1, with a tentative D call TRBD1 (5 bases). The V and J ends lost 3 bases and 1 base respectively, with 12 bases between them. CDR1 is KGHSH, CDR2 LQKENI, per germline. This CDR3 has 15 amino acids. The CDR3 sequence: CASSPGHDGNTEAFF. The CDR3 DNA reads TGTGCCAGCTCACCGGGGCATGACGGGAACACTGAAGCTTTCTTT. The complete variable domain, with remaining parts taken from reference TRBV18 and TRBJ1-1, reads NAGVMQNPRHLVRRRGQEARLRCSPMKGHSHVYWYRQLPEEGLKFMVYLQKENIIDESGMPKERFSAEFPKEGPSILRIQQVVRGDSAAYFCASSPGHDGNTEAFFGQGTRLTVV.

V gene TRBV5-1 combines with J gene TRBJ1-3; 7 bases are a match to TRBD1. This CDR3 is 15 amino acids long. Germline CDR1 reads SGHRS; CDR2 reads YFSETQ. With V trimmed by 4 bases and J by 3 bases, 7 bases remained unmatched. The CDR3 sequence is CASSPGTDGGNTIYF. The DNA for the CDR3 is TGCGCCAGCAGCCCCGGGACAGATGGTGGAAACACCATATATTTT.